These T cell receptor beta chains were read from a single sample in a study of metastatic and nonmetastatic thyroid tumors. MiXCR reprocessed the PCR reads for TCRdb. Among 6,000 to 8,500 clones listed, under 35% were seen once. Material for sequencing was adjacent normal tissue. Receptors were obtained from a male donor with papillary thyroid cancer or a benign thyroid nodule (not recorded which). Some clones in this sample may be carry-over from other donors' samples. Each CDR3 is given with its conserved first and last residue. Each record gives: CDR3 protein, CDR3 DNA, clone size, V gene, D gene, J gene. D genes are given only for firm matches. Size is stated for part of the rows, as once, few or many counts, or as a class when the clone is expanded.

CASSQTDEQYF TGTGCCAGCAGCCAGACGGACGAGCAGTACTTC few TRBV2 NA TRBJ2-7
CASIPEVETQYF TGTGCCAGCATCCCGGAGGTCGAGACCCAGTACTTC NA TRBV7-3 NA TRBJ2-5
CASSDPKGGAAYEQYF TGTGCCAGCAGTGACCCCAAGGGGGGGGCCGCCTACGAGCAGTACTTC hyperexpanded TRBV6-1 NA TRBJ2-7
CASSPSWTGYGYTF TGCGCCAGCAGCCCTTCCTGGACAGGATATGGCTACACCTTC NA TRBV5-1 TRBD1 TRBJ1-2
CASSSLGGAEQYF TGTGCCAGCAGCTCCTTAGGGGGTGCCGAGCAGTACTTC medium-sized TRBV7-2 NA TRBJ2-7
CASSGSGRAGEQYF TGTGCCAGCTCGGGCAGCGGGAGGGCCGGCGAGCAGTACTTC NA TRBV7-9 TRBD2 TRBJ2-7
CASSLEGPSIAGNTIYF TGTGCCAGCAGCTTAGAGGGGCCATCCATCGCTGGAAACACCATATATTTT medium-sized TRBV7-9 NA TRBJ1-3
CDWDRASNQPQHF TGTGACTGGGACAGGGCAAGCAATCAGCCCCAGCATTTT NA TRBV30 TRBD1 TRBJ1-5
CASSLGTSANEQFF TGCGCCAGCAGCTTGGGTACTAGCGCTAATGAGCAGTTCTTC NA TRBV5-1 TRBD2 TRBJ2-1
CASSLDRSTEAFF TGTGCCAGCAGCCTCGACAGGTCCACTGAAGCTTTCTTT NA TRBV7-3 NA TRBJ1-1
CASRGPEKKLFF TGTGCCAGCAGGGGGCCGGAGAAAAAACTGTTTTTT few TRBV6-1 NA TRBJ1-4
CASSYSGDPEQYF TGTGCCAGCAGTTACTCGGGCGATCCCGAGCAGTACTTC NA TRBV6-5 NA TRBJ2-7
CSARDPNSLYGYGYTF TGCAGTGCTAGAGATCCGAACTCCCTATATGGCTATGGCTACACCTTC NA TRBV20-1 NA TRBJ1-2
CASRGEPDEQYF TGTGCCAGCAGAGGTGAGCCTGACGAGCAGTACTTC NA TRBV27 NA TRBJ2-7
CASTNTYRGNQPQHF TGTGCCAGCACCAACACGTACCGGGGCAATCAGCCCCAGCATTTT NA TRBV28 NA TRBJ1-5
CASSPRPGTVTGELFF TGTGCCAGCAGCCCTCGTCCCGGGACGGTGACCGGGGAGCTGTTTTTT medium-sized TRBV7-2 NA TRBJ2-2
CASSQSKGNEQFF TGTGCCAGCAGCCAGTCGAAAGGGAATGAGCAGTTCTTC NA TRBV7-9 NA TRBJ2-1
CASSESAANEKLFF TGCGCCAGCAGTGAGTCCGCGGCTAATGAAAAACTGTTTTTT medium-sized TRBV10-2 NA TRBJ1-4
CASSQGDGQFF TGTGCCAGCAGCCAAGGCGATGGGCAGTTCTTC medium-sized TRBV3-1 NA TRBJ2-1
CASSLEWPSGRGPYEQYF TGTGCCAGCAGCTTAGAGTGGCCTAGCGGGAGAGGGCCCTACGAGCAGTACTTC medium-sized TRBV11-2 TRBD2 TRBJ2-7
CASSLSKGRTSEQFF TGTGCCAGCAGCTTATCTAAGGGACGCACAAGTGAGCAGTTCTTC few TRBV11-2 NA TRBJ2-1
CASRTSLNTEAFF TGTGCCAGCAGGACCTCACTGAACACTGAAGCTTTCTTT NA TRBV2 NA TRBJ1-1
CASSPPDRNIQYF TGTGCCAGCAGTCCCCCGGACCGAAACATTCAGTACTTC few TRBV27 NA TRBJ2-4
CASSLGQGNTEAFF TGTGCCAGCAGCCTAGGACAGGGCAACACTGAAGCTTTCTTT medium-sized TRBV7-8 TRBD1 TRBJ1-1
CAWRRTGHYGYTF TGTGCCTGGAGGAGGACAGGTCACTATGGCTACACCTTC NA TRBV30 TRBD1 TRBJ1-2
CASSFQAAWSSGNTIYF TGTGCCAGTAGCTTCCAGGCGGCCTGGAGCTCTGGAAACACCATATATTTT NA TRBV7-8 NA TRBJ1-3
CASRTGQATGELFF TGTGCCAGCAGAACTGGACAGGCCACCGGGGAGCTGTTTTTT few TRBV6-1 TRBD1 TRBJ2-2
CASSSLGQGLRGYTF TGCGCCAGCAGCTCTCTAGGGCAGGGTCTTCGAGGCTACACCTTC NA TRBV5-4 NA TRBJ1-2
CASSEISGGNYEQYF TGCGCCAGCAGCGAGATATCGGGAGGAAACTACGAGCAGTACTTC few TRBV5-1 TRBD2 TRBJ2-7
CSAPGDRGWASNQPQHF TGCAGTGCGCCCGGGGACAGGGGATGGGCAAGCAATCAGCCCCAGCATTTT NA TRBV20-1 TRBD1 TRBJ1-5
CASSQSATSNQPQHF TGTGCCAGTAGCCAATCGGCGACTAGCAATCAGCCCCAGCATTTT NA TRBV19 NA TRBJ1-5
CASSLGSGTGYTF TGTGCCAGCAGTTTAGGATCCGGGACCGGCTACACCTTC NA TRBV12-3/TRBV12-4 NA TRBJ1-2
CAWTGSYNSPLHF TGTGCCTGGACGGGCTCCTATAATTCACCCCTCCACTTT NA TRBV30 NA TRBJ1-6
CASSAGTSGRSEQFF TGTGCCAGCAGCGCCGGGACTAGCGGGAGAAGTGAGCAGTTCTTC few TRBV9 TRBD2 TRBJ2-1